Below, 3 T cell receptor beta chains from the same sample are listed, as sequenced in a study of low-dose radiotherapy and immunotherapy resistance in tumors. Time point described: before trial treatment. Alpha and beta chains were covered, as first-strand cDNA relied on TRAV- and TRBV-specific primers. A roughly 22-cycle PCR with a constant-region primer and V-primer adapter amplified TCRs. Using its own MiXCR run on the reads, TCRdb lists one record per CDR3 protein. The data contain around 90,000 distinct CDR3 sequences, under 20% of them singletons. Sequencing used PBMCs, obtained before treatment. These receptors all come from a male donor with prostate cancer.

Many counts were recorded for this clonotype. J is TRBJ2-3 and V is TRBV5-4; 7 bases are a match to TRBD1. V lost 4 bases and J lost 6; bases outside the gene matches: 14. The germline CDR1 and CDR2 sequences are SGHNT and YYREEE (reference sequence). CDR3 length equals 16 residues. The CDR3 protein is CASSPSAGGMSDTQYF. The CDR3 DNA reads TGTGCCAGCAGCCCCAGCGCAGGGGGAATGTCGGATACGCAGTATTTT.

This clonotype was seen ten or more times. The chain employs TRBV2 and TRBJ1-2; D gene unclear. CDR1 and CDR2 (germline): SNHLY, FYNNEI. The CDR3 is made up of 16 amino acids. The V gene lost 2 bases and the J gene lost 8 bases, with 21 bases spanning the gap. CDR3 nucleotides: TGTGCCAGCAGTGAATTGAGAGACTCCCCAAACAAGGGCTACACCTTC. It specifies CASSELRDSPNKGYTF.

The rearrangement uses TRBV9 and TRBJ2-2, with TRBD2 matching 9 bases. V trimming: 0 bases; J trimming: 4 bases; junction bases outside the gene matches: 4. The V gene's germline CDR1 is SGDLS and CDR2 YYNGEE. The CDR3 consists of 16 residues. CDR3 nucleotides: TGTGCCAGCAGCGTAGGCGGGGGGGGCCTCACCGGGGAGCTGTTTTTT. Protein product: CASSVGGGGLTGELFF.